The clone carrying this TCR beta chain has only one observation. Other nucleotide sequences from this sample produce the same CDR3. This entry belongs to a study of T cell responses to AZD1222 COVID-19 vaccine. The repertoire was sequenced with immunoSEQ multiplex PCR; TCRdb's copy has only in-frame clones and lacks some. The sample records about 110,000 clones, 70% to 90% being singletons. CDR3 size: 13 residues. With 8 bases clipped from V and 4 bases from J, the junction kept 5 bases outside the gene matches. V gene TRBV12-3 or TRBV12-4 combines with J gene TRBJ2-7; TRBD2 aligns across 10 bases. The specimen comprised peripheral blood, sampled 28 days after the second AZD1222 dose. The TCR comes from an adult who received the AZD1222 COVID-19 vaccine. The CDR3 region is CASRTSGTYEQYF. As DNA, the CDR3 is TGTGCCAGCCGAACTAGCGGGACTTACGAGCAGTACTTC.